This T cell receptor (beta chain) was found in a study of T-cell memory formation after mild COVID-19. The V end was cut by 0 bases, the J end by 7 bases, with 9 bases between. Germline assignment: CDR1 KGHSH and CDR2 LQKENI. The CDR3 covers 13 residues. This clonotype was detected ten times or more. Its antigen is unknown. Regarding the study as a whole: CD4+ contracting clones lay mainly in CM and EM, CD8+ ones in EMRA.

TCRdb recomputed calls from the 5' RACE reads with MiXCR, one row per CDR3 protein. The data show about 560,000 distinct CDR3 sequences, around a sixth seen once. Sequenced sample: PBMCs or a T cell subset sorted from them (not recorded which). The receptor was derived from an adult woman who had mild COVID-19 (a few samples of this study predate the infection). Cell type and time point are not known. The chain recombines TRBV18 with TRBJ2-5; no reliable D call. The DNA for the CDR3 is TGTGCCAGCTCACCACCGGAGTCAGTGACCCAGTACTTC. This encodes CASSPPESVTQYF.